These 25 T cell receptor beta chains were all obtained from the same sample, sequenced in a study of PD-L1 blockade in urothelial cancer. The assay was immunoSEQ multiplex PCR, and TCRdb's table has in-frame clones only and misses some. There are 70,000 to 75,000 clones in the sample; approximately 87% occur only once, and 3.5% to 5% lies in the top ten. Time point defined: pretreatment peripheral blood. The input for sequencing was PBMCs, taken around atezolizumab (anti-PD-L1) treatment. The receptors shown here come from an older man with urothelial cancer.

CDR3 DNA sequence: TGTGCCAGCAGGTCCCAGGGGGGTGCTGAAGCTTTCTTT. Protein: CASRSQGGAEAFF. The chain combines TRBV6-1 with TRBJ1-1; TRBD1 matches at 7 bases. Germline V gene lookup returns CDR1 MNHNS and CDR2 SASEGT. Trimming cost V 6 bases and J 6 bases; bases outside gene matches: 7. This CDR3 is built from 13 residues.

This clone appeared once. The chain uses TRBV6-1 and TRBJ1-5; D is perhaps TRBD1 (6 bases). Germline loops: CDR1 MNHNS, CDR2 SASEGT. V dropped 4 bases and J dropped 6 bases, with 19 bases sitting between them. The CDR3 is 16 amino acids. DNA of the CDR3: TGTGCCAGCAGTGGCTCCCCTCAGGGGATAGGTCAGCCCCAGCATTTT. Residues: CASSGSPQGIGQPQHF.

The CDR3 DNA sequence: TGTGCCAGCAGTGGACGACTAGCGGGGACCTACGAGCAGTACTTC. Its protein is CASSGRLAGTYEQYF. The V gene is TRBV2, the J gene TRBJ2-7; TRBD2 aligns across 11 bases. CDR1 and CDR2 from the germline V gene are SNHLY and FYNNEI. The CDR3 length is 15 residues. The trim removed 4 bases at V and 2 bases at J, leaving 4 bases unmatched.

The chain has TRBV9 and TRBJ2-1; 8 bases agree with TRBD2. This CDR3 spans 16 amino acids. The V gene end was trimmed by 3 bases and the J gene end by 2 bases; junction bases not matched to a gene: 7. Germline V gene data show CDR1 as SGDLS and CDR2 as YYNGEE. The CDR3 region has the DNA TGTGCCAGCAGCGAGATCCCCGGGAGGGCCTACAATGAGCAGTTCTTC. It yields the protein CASSEIPGRAYNEQFF.

The chain joins TRBV5-4 to TRBJ2-3; 10 bases line up with TRBD2. CDR3 length: 14 residues. Germline values: CDR1 SGHNT, CDR2 YYREEE (reference sequence). The DNA for the CDR3 is TGTGCGGCGAGCAGCGGGAGGGCCCCAGATACGCAGTATTTT. Translation: CAASSGRAPDTQYF. The whole variable domain, filled in from reference TRBV5-4 and TRBJ2-3, reads ETGVTQSPTHLIKTRGQQVTLRCSSQSGHNTVSWYQQALGQGPQFIFQYYREEENGRGNFPPRFSGLQFPNYSSELNVNALELDDSALYLCAASSGRAPDTQYFGPGTRLTVL.

V gene TRBV28 combines with J gene TRBJ1-1; D perhaps matches TRBD1 (5 bases). The CDR3 contains 13 residues. Per germline, CDR1 MDHEN and CDR2 SYDVKM. V gave up 8 bases and J gave up 3 bases, with 13 bases separating them. CDR3 bases: TGTGCCAGCTGGGGCGCTGGTTACACTGAAGCTTTCTTT. Its translation is CASWGAGYTEAFF.

The V and J genes are TRBV18 and TRBJ2-2; D perhaps matches TRBD1 (6 bases). Germline loops: CDR1 KGHSH, CDR2 LQKENI. The CDR3 loop spans 16 amino acids. V was shortened by 4 bases and J by 2 bases, with 14 bases between the two germline ends. The CDR3 reads CASSQFDRRNTGELFF. DNA for the CDR3: TGTGCCAGCTCACAATTTGACAGGAGAAACACCGGGGAGCTGTTTTTT.

This clone occurred once. This chain connects TRBV19 to TRBJ1-4; 9 positions agree with TRBD1. With 6 bases clipped from V and 7 bases from J, the junction kept 15 bases outside the gene matches. Per the germline V gene, CDR1 is LNHDA and CDR2 is SQIVND (reference sequence). The CDR3 spans 17 residues. The CDR3 coding sequence is TGTGCCAGTAGGACCGGGGGACAGGGTCCCCGAGGTGAAAAACTGTTTTTT. Translated: CASRTGGQGPRGEKLFF.

This clone occurred once. J is TRBJ1-5 and V is TRBV28; weak D call: TRBD1 (6 bases). This CDR3 contains 15 residues. Germline loops: CDR1 MDHEN, CDR2 SYDVKM. V dropped 2 bases and J dropped 4 bases, with 12 bases sitting between them. The CDR3 region has the DNA TGTGCCAGCAGTTTAACCGACAGGTTGAATCAGCCCCAGCATTTT. Encoded protein: CASSLTDRLNQPQHF.

V is TRBV23-1 and J is TRBJ2-2; 12 bases line up with TRBD2. TRBV23-1 is flagged as an ORF with uncertain function. Trimming took 2 bases from V and 5 from J; bases not matched to a gene: 18. CDR3 length: 21 amino acids. The CDR3 protein is CASSQIGGLAGVKEETGELFF. Written as DNA, the CDR3 is TGCGCCAGCAGTCAAATAGGGGGACTAGCGGGCGTCAAAGAGGAGACCGGGGAGCTGTTTTTT.

The rearrangement uses TRBV6-5 and TRBJ2-3, with 8 bases fitting TRBD1. This CDR3 is 16 amino acids long. The germline V gene encodes CDR1 MNHEY and CDR2 SVGAGI. The V gene end was trimmed by 2 bases and the J gene end by 6 bases; junction bases not matched to a gene: 10. CDR3 in amino acids: CASSYEPGGGWDTQYF. The CDR3 bases are TGTGCCAGCAGTTACGAGCCAGGGGGCGGGTGGGATACGCAGTATTTT.

This clone was detected only once. The chain employs TRBV6-5 and TRBJ2-5; 8 nucleotides agree with TRBD2. CDR3 length: 15 residues. The J segment lost 0 bases and the V segment lost 7 bases, leaving 7 bases of the junction unmatched. Germline V gene lookup returns CDR1 MNHEY and CDR2 SVGAGI. CDR3 coding DNA: TGTGCCAGCACCCCCTCGGGGGGGAACCAAGAGACCCAGTACTTC. Protein sequence: CASTPSGGNQETQYF.

The gene calls are TRBV6-5 and TRBJ2-7, with 8 bases fitting TRBD1. The CDR3 spans 14 residues. V lost 8 bases, J lost 1 base, and 7 bases stayed unmatched. The germline V gene has CDR1 MNHEY and CDR2 SVGAGI. The CDR3 sequence is CASAFGQGSYEQYF. For the CDR3, the DNA is TGTGCCAGCGCTTTTGGACAGGGATCCTACGAGCAGTACTTC.

The chain is built from TRBV18 and TRBJ2-7; D is perhaps TRBD1 (6 bases). Germline loops: CDR1 KGHSH, CDR2 LQKENI. V lost 3 bases and J lost 2, with 11 bases in between. This CDR3 has 14 amino acids. The CDR3 DNA sequence: TGTGCCAGCTCACCCGAGGGGGACACCTACGAGCAGTACTTC. Its translation is CASSPEGDTYEQYF.

J is TRBJ1-6 and V is TRBV6-5; TRBD1 aligns across 8 bases. Per germline, CDR1 MNHEY and CDR2 SVGAGI. This CDR3 is built from 13 residues. V shed 8 bases and J 9 bases; nucleotides not matched to a gene: 6. DNA of the CDR3: TGTGCCAGCCAGCAGGGGGCGATTTCACCCCTCCACTTT. Translation gives CASQQGAISPLHF.

The chain uses TRBV5-6 and TRBJ1-5; TRBD1 agrees at 12 bases. V trimming: 3 bases; J trimming: 6 bases; junction bases outside the gene matches: 4. The CDR3 runs to 15 residues. Germline loops: CDR1 SGHDT, CDR2 YYEEEE. CDR3 coding DNA: TGTGCCAGCAGCTCGGGACAGGGGGCGGGTCAGCCCCAGCATTTT. Its protein is CASSSGQGAGQPQHF.

V is TRBV7-9 and J is TRBJ2-1; 8 positions match TRBD2. The CDR3 sequence is 15 residues long. CDR1 is SEHNR, CDR2 FQNEAQ, per germline (reference sequence). V shed 2 bases and J 7 bases; nucleotides not matched to a gene: 7. The CDR3 here is CASSLTGGPGNEQFF. As DNA, the CDR3 is TGTGCCAGCAGCTTAACGGGAGGGCCGGGTAATGAGCAGTTCTTC.

The chain carries TRBV18 and TRBJ2-1; tentative D call: TRBD1 (6 bases). CDR3 length: 14 amino acids. CDR1 and CDR2 (germline): KGHSH, LQKENI. V was shortened by 3 bases and J by 2 bases, with 8 bases between the two germline ends. This CDR3 is CASSPQGTYNEQFF. For the CDR3, the DNA is TGTGCCAGCTCACCCCAGGGGACCTACAATGAGCAGTTCTTC.

The CDR3: CASSLTSGAGETQYF. In DNA form, the CDR3 reads TGCGCCAGCAGCTTGACTAGCGGGGCGGGGGAGACCCAGTACTTC. The rearrangement joins TRBV5-1 to TRBJ2-5; 10 nucleotides align to TRBD2. The CDR3 is made up of 15 amino acids. Germline loops: CDR1 SGHRS, CDR2 YFSETQ. Trimming removed 1 base from V and 5 bases from J; junction bases left unmatched: 5.

This chain connects TRBV28 to TRBJ1-1; TRBD1 agrees at 8 bases. There are 16 residues in the CDR3. Germline values: CDR1 MDHEN, CDR2 SYDVKM. With V trimmed by 3 bases and J by 5 bases, 11 bases remained unmatched. For the CDR3, the DNA is TGTGCCAGCAGTTTTAGAGACAGGGGATTTTGGACTGAAGCTTTCTTT. Its protein is CASSFRDRGFWTEAFF.

This clone was recorded only once. V usage is TRBV5-1 and J usage is TRBJ1-3; weak D call: TRBD1 (5 bases). Germline assignment: CDR1 SGHRS and CDR2 YFSETQ. The V gene lost 0 bases and the J gene lost 2 bases, with 9 bases spanning the gap. The CDR3 has 15 residues. This CDR3 is CASSLVGAPGNTIYF. The CDR3 DNA follows: TGCGCCAGCAGCTTGGTAGGGGCGCCTGGAAACACCATATATTTT.

The count of this clone is one. The chain links TRBV19 to TRBJ2-1; TRBD1 matches at 8 bases. This CDR3 comprises 15 residues. J lost 7 bases, V lost 7 bases, and 12 bases had no gene match. Germline-derived CDR1 and CDR2 are LNHDA and SQIVND (reference sequence). CDR3 in DNA: TGTGCCAGTATCCAAGGGACAGGCGCAGGGAATGAGCAGTTCTTC. It translates to CASIQGTGAGNEQFF.

V usage is TRBV28 and J usage is TRBJ1-1; TRBD1 matches at 8 bases. The CDR3 has 14 amino acids. V shed 5 bases, J shed 2 bases, and the junction held 4 bases outside the gene matches. Germline assignment: CDR1 MDHEN and CDR2 SYDVKM. For the CDR3, the DNA is TGTGCCAGCAGTAGGGACAGGACCAACACTGAAGCTTTCTTT. It is translated as CASSRDRTNTEAFF.

The V and J genes are TRBV5-4 and TRBJ2-5, with D maybe TRBD2 (5 bases). The germline V and J ends were trimmed by 1 base and 3 bases, with 10 bases remaining between them. Germline CDR1 SGHNT, CDR2 YYREEE (reference sequence). The CDR3 is made up of 14 amino acids. DNA of the CDR3: TGTGCCAGCAGCTTGTTCGGAGGAGAAGAGACCCAGTACTTC. Translated, it gives CASSLFGGEETQYF. Combining the CDR3 with reference TRBV5-4 and TRBJ2-5 gives the whole variable domain ETGVTQSPTHLIKTRGQQVTLRCSSQSGHNTVSWYQQALGQGPQFIFQYYREEENGRGNFPPRFSGLQFPNYSSELNVNALELDDSALYLCASSLFGGEETQYFGPGTRLLVL.

The chain joins TRBV6-1 to TRBJ2-7; 7 bases are shared with TRBD1. Germline trimming cut 6 bases from V and 6 bases from J; bases unmatched to any gene: 11. The CDR3 is 14 amino acids. The V gene's germline CDR1 is MNHNS and CDR2 SASEGT. CDR3 sequence: CASRNLGQVAEQYF. Here the CDR3 DNA reads TGTGCCAGCAGGAACCTAGGACAGGTTGCCGAGCAGTACTTC.